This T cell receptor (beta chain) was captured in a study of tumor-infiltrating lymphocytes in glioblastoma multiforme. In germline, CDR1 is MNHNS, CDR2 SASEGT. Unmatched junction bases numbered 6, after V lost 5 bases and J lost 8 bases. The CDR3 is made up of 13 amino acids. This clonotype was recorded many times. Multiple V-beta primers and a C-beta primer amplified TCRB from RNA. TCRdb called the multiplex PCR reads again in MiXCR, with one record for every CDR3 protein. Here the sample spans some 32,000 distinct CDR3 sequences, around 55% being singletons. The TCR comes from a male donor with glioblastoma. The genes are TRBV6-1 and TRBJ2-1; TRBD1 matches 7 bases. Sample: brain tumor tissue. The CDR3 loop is CASSLKGGHEQFF. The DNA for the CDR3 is TGTGCCAGCAGTCTAAAAGGGGGCCATGAGCAGTTCTTC.